The next 32 T cell receptor beta chains were all read from a single sample in a study of shared clonotypes between healthy human individuals. Naive-designated CD8 cells lacked CD45RO, were positively enriched for CCR7, and omitted terminally differentiated effector memory CD45RA+ cells. Measured with immunoSEQ multiplex PCR; TCRdb has only the in-frame clones, and not every one. The data hold under 2,000,000 clones, with over 85% observed a single time. Sequencing was carried out using naive CD8+ T cells sorted from blood. All receptors come from a man in his late teens or twenties in good health.

V gene TRBV13 combines with J gene TRBJ2-1; TRBD1 agrees at 10 bases. Germline loops: CDR1 PRHDT, CDR2 FYEKMQ (reference sequence). Unmatched junction bases numbered 9, after V lost 5 bases and J lost 8 bases. The CDR3 spans 15 residues. DNA for the CDR3: TGTGCCAGCAGCCCCGAGGGACAGGGGCGGGATGAGCAGTTCTTC. Amino acids: CASSPEGQGRDEQFF.

The chain carries TRBV20-1 and TRBJ1-4; D is possibly TRBD1 (5 bases). This CDR3 spans 10 amino acids. Germline-derived CDR1 and CDR2 are DFQATT and SNEGSKA (reference sequence). This CDR3 is CRGRGKKLFF. The CDR3 region has the DNA TGCAGGGGGCGAGGGAAAAAACTGTTTTTT.

The V gene is TRBV27, the J gene TRBJ2-3; 7 bases align to TRBD2. The V gene end was trimmed by 4 bases and the J gene end by 4 bases; junction bases not matched to a gene: 8. The germline V gene encodes CDR1 MNHEY and CDR2 SMNVEV (reference sequence). The CDR3 extends over 15 amino acids. The CDR3 DNA sequence: TGTGCCAGCAGTTCCCAAACCCGGGGGGCAGATACGCAGTATTTT. It specifies CASSSQTRGADTQYF.

The rearrangement joins TRBV28 to TRBJ1-5, with no clear D. Germline assignment: CDR1 MDHEN and CDR2 SYDVKM. V lost 3 bases, J lost 1 base, and 10 bases lay in between. The CDR3 length is 15 residues. CDR3: CASSFISESNQPQHF. The DNA of the CDR3 is TGTGCCAGCAGTTTCATATCCGAAAGCAATCAGCCCCAGCATTTT.

The chain employs TRBV2 and TRBJ2-1; D may match TRBD1 or TRBD2 (5 bases each). The V gene lost 0 bases and the J gene lost 9 bases, with 18 bases spanning the gap. The germline CDR1 and CDR2 sequences are SNHLY and FYNNEI. This CDR3 spans 16 amino acids. CDR3 sequence: CASSEALRKGTTEQFF. The CDR3 nucleotides read TGTGCCAGCAGTGAAGCGCTTCGTAAGGGGACCACTGAGCAGTTCTTC.

The chain employs TRBV27 and TRBJ1-5; D remains ambiguous. In germline, CDR1 is MNHEY, CDR2 SMNVEV (reference sequence). CDR3 length equals 14 residues. The V end was cut by 3 bases, the J end by 2 bases, with 8 bases between. CDR3 in DNA: TGTGCCAGCAGTTTCGTCCAGGGCAATCAGCCCCAGCATTTT. Protein product: CASSFVQGNQPQHF.

The chain uses TRBV4-1 and TRBJ2-7; 8 bases align to TRBD2. In germline, CDR1 is MGHRA, CDR2 YSYEKL. Losses at the gene ends were 0 bases for V and 3 bases for J; bases not matched to a gene: 7. The CDR3 sequence is 16 residues long. This CDR3 reads CASSQESGGVLYEQYF. In DNA form, the CDR3 reads TGCGCCAGCAGCCAAGAAAGCGGGGGAGTTCTCTACGAGCAGTACTTC.

The chain links TRBV7-9 to TRBJ2-1; 12 nucleotides align to TRBD1. This CDR3 contains 19 residues. In germline, CDR1 is SEHNR, CDR2 FQNEAQ (reference sequence). J lost 5 bases, V lost 3 bases, and 14 bases had no gene match. CDR3 nucleotides: TGTGCCAGCAGCTTGGGACAGGGGGCGCTTGGGAATACTAACAATGAGCAGTTCTTC. Encoded protein: CASSLGQGALGNTNNEQFF.

The V and J genes are TRBV28 and TRBJ2-2; weak D call: TRBD2 (5 bases). The CDR3 length is 15 residues. Germline CDR1 reads MDHEN; CDR2 reads SYDVKM. Deletions cut 2 bases from V and 4 bases from J, with 11 bases between. The CDR3 protein is CASSLIGGGTGELFF. CDR3 sequence (DNA): TGTGCCAGCAGTTTAATAGGAGGTGGCACCGGGGAGCTGTTTTTT.

The CDR3 region has the DNA TGTGCCAGCAGCCCCCCTCGTTTGACTGAAGCTTTCTTT. Its translation is CASSPPRLTEAFF. The chain recombines TRBV28 with TRBJ1-1; D is unclear. This CDR3 spans 13 amino acids. Germline loops: CDR1 MDHEN, CDR2 SYDVKM. Trimming took off 6 bases at V and 5 bases at J, with 13 bases between the two ends.

CDR3 coding DNA: TGCGCCAGCAGCCAAGAAGAGGGGGCGCATTCTGAGCAGTACTTC. Protein product: CASSQEEGAHSEQYF. The V gene is TRBV4-1, the J gene TRBJ2-7, with 7 bases aligning to TRBD1. With 0 bases clipped from V and 7 bases from J, the junction kept 9 bases outside the gene matches. The CDR3 has 15 amino acids. CDR1 and CDR2 (germline): MGHRA, YSYEKL.

This clone was seen once. The chain employs TRBV27 and TRBJ1-3; D uncertain. The germline CDR1 and CDR2 sequences are MNHEY and SMNVEV (reference sequence). This CDR3 spans 17 amino acids. Trimming stripped 5 bases from V and 0 bases from J, with 17 bases between. The DNA of the CDR3 is TGTGCCAGCAGTCCATCAGCCGGGGAGGACTCTGGAAACACCATATATTTT. Its protein is CASSPSAGEDSGNTIYF.

The chain joins TRBV6-5 to TRBJ2-7, with D possibly matching TRBD1 (5 bases). Germline CDR1 and CDR2: MNHEY and SVGAGI. This CDR3 contains 12 residues. Trimming took off 4 bases at V and 5 bases at J, with 9 bases between the two ends. This CDR3 reads CASSLTGHEQYF. CDR3 nucleotides: TGTGCCAGCAGTTTAACAGGTCACGAGCAGTACTTC.

This rearrangement joins TRBV19 to TRBJ1-5, with D uncertain. Germline CDR1 is LNHDA and CDR2 is SQIVND (reference sequence). CDR3 length equals 15 residues. Trimming took off 5 bases at V and 2 bases at J, with 13 bases between the two ends. The CDR3, as DNA: TGTGCCAGTAGTTTTTCGGGGATGGGCAATCAGCCCCAGCATTTT. Amino acid sequence: CASSFSGMGNQPQHF.

This sequence joins TRBV30 and TRBJ2-7; 12 nucleotides line up with TRBD1. The ends lost 1 base at V and 3 bases at J; junction bases unmatched: 4. The germline gives CDR1 GTSNPN, CDR2 SVGIG (reference sequence). The CDR3 extends over 15 amino acids. The CDR3 spells CAWSGGTGGYYEQYF. The CDR3 coding sequence is TGTGCCTGGAGTGGGGGGACAGGGGGCTACTACGAGCAGTACTTC.

The rearrangement joins TRBV7-2 to TRBJ2-7; possibly TRBD1 for D (6 bases). Germline CDR1 is SGHTA and CDR2 is FQGNSA. The V and J ends lost 4 bases and 2 bases respectively, with 9 bases between them. The CDR3 has 13 residues. CDR3 sequence (DNA): TGTGCCAGCAGCTACAGGGACGCCTACGAGCAGTACTTC. This translates into CASSYRDAYEQYF.

In DNA form, the CDR3 reads TGCGCCAGCAGCCTGAGACTAGCCCACGAGCAGTACTTC. Translation: CASSLRLAHEQYF. The chain combines TRBV4-1 with TRBJ2-7, with 7 positions matching TRBD2. V was pared by 4 bases and J by 5 bases, with 5 bases of the junction left unmatched. The CDR3 loop spans 13 amino acids. Germline CDR1 reads MGHRA; CDR2 reads YSYEKL.

The chain links TRBV6-5 to TRBJ2-1; D perhaps matches TRBD2 (7 bases). The germline gives CDR1 MNHEY, CDR2 SVGAGI. The CDR3 is 16 residues long. Trimming took 0 bases from V and 3 from J, leaving 12 bases between them. The CDR3 DNA follows: TGTGCCAGCAGTTACTCGACGCGGGGGCTCTACAATGAGCAGTTCTTC. It codes for CASSYSTRGLYNEQFF.

The chain has TRBV7-3 and TRBJ2-7; unclear D gene. The V end was cut by 2 bases, the J end by 0 bases, with 8 bases between. The CDR3 consists of 14 residues. Germline V gives CDR1 SGHTA, CDR2 FQGTGA. CDR3: CASSLSGSSYEQYF. The CDR3 DNA reads as TGTGCCAGCAGCTTATCGGGCAGCTCCTACGAGCAGTACTTC.

The chain employs TRBV27 and TRBJ2-1, with D hard to call. The CDR3 totals 11 residues. Germline assignment: CDR1 MNHEY and CDR2 SMNVEV (reference sequence). Trimming stripped 3 bases from V and 12 bases from J, with 9 bases between. The CDR3 sequence is CASSFGPMQFF. As DNA, the CDR3 is TGTGCCAGCAGTTTTGGACCAATGCAGTTCTTC.

The V gene is TRBV5-1, the J gene TRBJ2-2, with D possibly TRBD1 on 5 matching bases. Trimming removed 2 bases from V and 0 bases from J, with 14 bases in between. Looked up from germline, CDR1 is SGHRS and CDR2 is YFSETQ. The CDR3 length is 17 residues. The CDR3 is CASSLDTARANTGELFF. In nucleotides, the CDR3 is TGCGCCAGCAGCTTAGATACGGCCAGGGCGAACACCGGGGAGCTGTTTTTT.

The DNA for the CDR3 is TGTGCCAGCAGCGAGCAAACCGGGACGGTGAACACTGAAGCTTTCTTT. Translated: CASSEQTGTVNTEAFF. This chain uses TRBV21-1 with TRBJ1-1. TRBV21-1 is labeled a pseudogene. The CDR3 sequence is 16 residues long.

V is TRBV7-6 and J is TRBJ2-3, with 10 bases that match TRBD2. CDR3 length: 19 residues. V trimming: 3 bases; J trimming: 4 bases; junction bases outside the gene matches: 16. Germline loops: CDR1 SGHVS, CDR2 FNYEAQ. This CDR3 reads CASSFYSGRAFVSADTQYF. The CDR3 region has the DNA TGTGCCAGCAGCTTCTACAGCGGGAGGGCCTTCGTGTCGGCAGATACGCAGTATTTT. The variable domain in full, completed from reference TRBV7-6 and TRBJ2-3, reads GAGVSQSPRYKVTKRGQDVALRCDPISGHVSLYWYRQALGQGPEFLTYFNYEAQQDKSGLPNDRFSAERPEGSISTLTIQRTEQRDSAMYRCASSFYSGRAFVSADTQYFGPGTRLTVL.

V and J are TRBV6-6 and TRBJ1-6; D unresolved. Per the germline V gene, CDR1 is MNHNY and CDR2 is SVGAGI (reference sequence). CDR3 size: 13 residues. The V end lost 8 bases, the J end lost 0 bases, and 5 bases lay between the germline ends. Here the CDR3 DNA reads TGTGCCAGCCTGCCCTCCTATAATTCACCCCTCCACTTT. This gives the protein CASLPSYNSPLHF.

The CDR3 here is CASSGGNFQETQYF. CDR3 nucleotides: TGTGCCAGCAGTGGCGGGAACTTCCAAGAGACCCAGTACTTC. The chain recombines TRBV2 with TRBJ2-5; TRBD2 is a possible D gene (6 bases). This CDR3 is 14 amino acids long. Germline values: CDR1 SNHLY, CDR2 FYNNEI. Trimming removed 4 bases from V and 1 base from J, with 10 bases in between.

The CDR3 DNA reads as TGTGCTAGTGGTTTGCGGGACGGCCAGAACACTGAAGCTTTCTTT. Its protein product is CASGLRDGQNTEAFF. This chain links TRBV12-5 with TRBJ1-1; D might be TRBD1 (5 bases). Germline V lookup: CDR1 LGHNT, CDR2 FRNRAP. The V end was cut by 2 bases, the J end by 1 base, with 11 bases between. CDR3 length equals 15 residues.

The rearrangement uses TRBV7-9 and TRBJ2-1, with 14 nucleotides matching TRBD2. The V gene's germline CDR1 is SEHNR and CDR2 FQNEAQ (reference sequence). The CDR3 has 18 amino acids. The trim removed 5 bases at V and 7 bases at J, leaving 13 bases unmatched. CDR3 nucleotide sequence: TGTGCCAGCAGCCATAGGGGGACTAGCGGGAGTGGAGGTAATGAGCAGTTCTTC. This translates into CASSHRGTSGSGGNEQFF.

The chain employs TRBV4-1 and TRBJ2-7, with D possibly TRBD1 on 5 matching bases. The V end lost 4 bases, the J end lost 6 bases, and 10 bases lay between the germline ends. Germline V CDR1 and CDR2: MGHRA, YSYEKL. The CDR3 has 12 amino acids. The CDR3 DNA reads TGCGCCAGCAGCCCGATAACAGGCGAGCAGTACTTC. Its translation is CASSPITGEQYF.

The gene calls are TRBV27 and TRBJ2-6; TRBD1 matches 7 bases. The ends lost 5 bases at V and 4 bases at J; junction bases unmatched: 5. CDR3 length equals 15 residues. Germline assignment: CDR1 MNHEY and CDR2 SMNVEV (reference sequence). CDR3 sequence reads: CASSDRDAGANVLTF. In DNA form, the CDR3 reads TGTGCCAGCAGTGACAGGGACGCCGGGGCCAACGTCCTGACTTTC. Full variable domain (remainder filled in from reference TRBV27 and TRBJ2-6): EAQVTQNPRYLITVTGKKLTVTCSQNMNHEYMSWYRQDPGLGLRQIYYSMNVEVTDKGDVPEGYKVSRKEKRNFPLILESPSPNQTSLYFCASSDRDAGANVLTFGAGSRLTVL.

The J gene is TRBJ2-2, the V gene TRBV10-1; 9 bases agree with TRBD2. V gave up 6 bases and J gave up 2 bases; unmatched junction bases: 4. Germline CDR1 reads WNHNN; CDR2 reads SYGVQD (reference sequence). There are 15 residues in the CDR3. DNA for the CDR3: TGCGCCAGCAGCCTAGCGGGGCTAAACACCGGGGAGCTGTTTTTT. Its protein product is CASSLAGLNTGELFF.

The V and J genes are TRBV6-5 and TRBJ2-1; TRBD1 agrees at 10 bases. The CDR3 contains 13 residues. J was trimmed by 8 bases and V by 4 bases; bases with no gene match: 2. Looked up from germline, CDR1 is MNHEY and CDR2 is SVGAGI. CDR3 coding DNA: TGTGCCAGCAGTTTCGGACAGGGGGATGAGCAGTTCTTC. Amino acid sequence: CASSFGQGDEQFF.

A few counts support this clone. The genes are TRBV5-4 and TRBJ2-7; D ambiguous. V was trimmed by 0 bases and J by 6 bases, leaving 7 bases between them. The CDR3 contains 12 residues. Germline values: CDR1 SGHNT, CDR2 YYREEE (reference sequence). The CDR3 spells CASSLALGEQYF. CDR3 DNA: TGTGCCAGCAGCTTGGCCCTAGGCGAGCAGTACTTC.